The sequence of this T cell receptor (beta chain) was determined in a study of human T cells and chemical hapten exposure. Study-wide results and caveats: Sensitizing with DPC caused no change in TCRs above 1 in 1000 frequency. Significantly more large CDR3 similarity clusters were formed by expanded TCRs than by controls.

CDR1 is MNHEY, CDR2 SVGEGT, per germline. With V trimmed by 6 bases and J by 4 bases, 4 bases remained unmatched. The CDR3 has 13 amino acids. Time point noted: patch test 3, about 24 weeks after DPC sensitization. The treatment: therapeutic diphenylcyclopropenone sensitization with weekly scalp DPC. TCRdb reanalysed the RACE reads using MiXCR and keeps one entry per CDR3 protein. The table includes 85,000 to 100,000 distinct CDR3 sequences, around a quarter detected once. Of note for this clonotype: What it binds is not known.

This TCR was recovered from a man aged 35 to 55 with alopecia areata. Some clones in this sample may be carry-over from other donors' samples. Material: whole blood, obtained in connection with sensitization to the hapten diphenylcyclopropenone (DPC). This chain links TRBV6-2 or TRBV6-3 with TRBJ2-5; the match to TRBD2 covers 8 bases. The CDR3 bases are TGTGCCAGCAGGCGCGGACTAGCAGAGACCCAGTACTTC. It translates to CASRRGLAETQYF.